This TCR beta chain was sequenced for a study of blood T cell repertoires in COVID-19. As processed by the authors: Amplifying reference gene primers gave estimates of nucleated cell counts. Measured with immunoSEQ multiplex PCR; TCRdb has only the in-frame clones, and not every one. The V and J calls and the clone size are those of that table, but D and trimming were determined from the DNA. The sample contains approximately 300,000 clones, around 86% of which appear only once. This clone was observed a few times. The cohort comprised adults aged about 18 to 90 years residing in 24 US areas. Participant-reported clinical history was the basis for cohort assignment. This clonotype was sampled from a man aged 25-40 years who had recovered from COVID-19. Sequenced input: PBMCs or T cells enriched from blood (not recorded which).

The CDR3 region has the DNA TGCGCCAGCAGTGAGAGGCCAGAGGGAAAACTGTTTTTT. This encodes CASSERPEGKLFF. V usage is TRBV10-2 and J usage is TRBJ1-4; no firm D call. From germline, CDR1 is WSHSY and CDR2 SAAADI. V was cut by 2 bases and J by 10 bases, with 11 bases left in between. The CDR3 contains 13 residues.